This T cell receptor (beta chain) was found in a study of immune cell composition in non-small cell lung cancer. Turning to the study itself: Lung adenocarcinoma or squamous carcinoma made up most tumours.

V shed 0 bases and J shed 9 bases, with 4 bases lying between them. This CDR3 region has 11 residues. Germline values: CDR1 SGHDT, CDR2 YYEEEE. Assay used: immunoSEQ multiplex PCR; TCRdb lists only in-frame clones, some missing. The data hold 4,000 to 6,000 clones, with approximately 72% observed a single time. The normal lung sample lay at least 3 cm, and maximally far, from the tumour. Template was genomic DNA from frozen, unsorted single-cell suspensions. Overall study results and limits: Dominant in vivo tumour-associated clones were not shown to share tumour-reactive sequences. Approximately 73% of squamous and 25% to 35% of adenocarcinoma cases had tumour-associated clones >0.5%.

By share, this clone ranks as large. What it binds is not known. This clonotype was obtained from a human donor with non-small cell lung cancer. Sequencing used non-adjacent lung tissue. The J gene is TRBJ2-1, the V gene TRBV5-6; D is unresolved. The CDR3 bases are TGTGCCAGCAGCTTGGGTCTTGAGCAGTTCTTC. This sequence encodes CASSLGLEQFF. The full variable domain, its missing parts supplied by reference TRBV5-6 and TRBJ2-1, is DAGVTQSPTHLIKTRGQQVTLRCSPKSGHDTVSWYQQALGQGPQFIFQYYEEEERQRGNFPDRFSGHQFPNYSSELNVNALLLGDSALYLCASSLGLEQFFGPGTRLTVL.